This is a list of T cell receptor beta chains from one sample in a study of shared clonotypes between healthy human individuals. Sequenced by immunoSEQ multiplex PCR; TCRdb stores in-frame clones only, minus some. The table has fewer than 3 million clones, around 90% seen once; the top ten hold around 0.4%. The sequenced sample was naive CD4+ T cells from PBMCs. The receptors were sampled from a man between 18 and 29 years old in good health. Some clones in this sample may be carry-over from other donors' samples. CDR3s include the opening cysteine and the closing phenylalanine or tryptophan. The order of the fields is V gene, D gene, J gene, clone size, CDR3 protein, CDR3 DNA. D genes are given only for firm matches. The size of a clone is reported for some rows only, either as once, few or many, or as a class for expanded clones.

>TRBV18|NA|TRBJ1-1|NA
CASSPPSVRNTEAFF
TGTGCCAGCTCACCACCTAGCGTGAGGAACACTGAAGCTTTCTTT
>TRBV27|TRBD1|TRBJ1-4|NA
CASSSLSGQAALGGIEKLFF
TGTGCCAGCAGTTCCCTCTCCGGACAGGCGGCGCTGGGGGGAATTGAAAAACTGTTTTTT
>TRBV18|NA|TRBJ1-4|NA
CASSPRAGWANEKLFF
TGTGCCAGCTCACCACGGGCTGGTTGGGCTAATGAAAAACTGTTTTTT
>TRBV25-1|TRBD2|TRBJ2-1|NA
CASSEFRASGRNEQFF
TGTGCCAGCAGTGAATTTCGGGCTAGCGGGAGGAATGAGCAGTTCTTC
>TRBV5-4|TRBD1|TRBJ1-2|NA
CASSSILPGQGNNYGYTF
TGTGCCAGCAGCTCCATACTCCCTGGACAGGGTAATAACTATGGCTACACCTTC
>TRBV11-3|TRBD1|TRBJ2-7|NA
CASSPRDRVYEQYF
TGTGCCAGCAGCCCCCGGGACAGGGTTTACGAGCAGTACTTC
>TRBV2|NA|TRBJ1-1|NA
CASSERGTPTEAFF
TGTGCCAGCAGTGAGAGAGGGACACCCACTGAAGCTTTCTTT
>TRBV27|TRBD2|TRBJ2-7|once
CASSLSLAGVYEQYF
TGTGCCAGCAGTTTAAGTCTAGCGGGAGTTTACGAGCAGTACTTC
>TRBV11-2|NA|TRBJ2-2|NA
CASSMRQPNTGELFF
TGTGCCAGCAGCATGCGACAGCCTAACACCGGGGAGCTGTTTTTT
>TRBV14|NA|TRBJ2-2|NA
CASSPRTFGELFF
TGTGCCAGCAGCCCCCGGACCTTCGGGGAGCTGTTTTTT
>TRBV28|NA|TRBJ2-1|NA
CASGIGKGLTYNEQFF
TGTGCCAGTGGGATCGGGAAGGGACTTACCTACAATGAGCAGTTCTTC
>TRBV5-1|NA|TRBJ2-3|NA
CASSLRGADTQYF
TGCGCCAGCAGCTTGAGGGGGGCAGATACGCAGTATTTT
>TRBV2|TRBD1|TRBJ1-4|NA
CASGDRGLTNEKLFF
TGTGCCAGCGGGGACAGGGGGCTCACTAATGAAAAACTGTTTTTT
>TRBV2|NA|TRBJ1-4|NA
CASSRQSRGEKLFF
TGTGCCAGCAGCCGACAGTCCCGGGGTGAAAAACTGTTTTTT
>TRBV28|NA|TRBJ2-1|NA
CASSSTTIALNEQFF
TGTGCCAGCAGTTCCACGACTATTGCCCTCAATGAGCAGTTCTTC
>TRBV5-4|TRBD2|TRBJ2-5|NA
CASSPGLADQETQYF
TGTGCCAGCAGCCCCGGACTAGCGGATCAAGAGACCCAGTACTTC
>TRBV5-4|TRBD1|TRBJ2-1|NA
CASSSLDRGLYNEQFF
TGTGCCAGCAGCTCCCTGGACAGGGGGCTCTACAATGAGCAGTTCTTC
>TRBV6-1|NA|TRBJ1-4|NA
CASSDLGGEFNEKLFF
TGTGCCAGCAGTGACCTAGGGGGGGAATTTAATGAAAAACTGTTTTTT
>TRBV9|NA|TRBJ1-4|NA
CASSPIVGTGEKLFF
TGTGCCAGCAGCCCCATAGTCGGTACGGGTGAAAAACTGTTTTTT
>TRBV4-2|TRBD1|TRBJ2-5|NA
CASSLIGTGRETQYF
TGTGCCAGCAGCCTCATAGGGACAGGGCGAGAGACCCAGTACTTC
>TRBV4-2|TRBD1|TRBJ2-7|NA
CASSTTGGTYEQYF
TGTGCCAGCAGCACGACAGGGGGGACCTACGAGCAGTACTTC
>TRBV6-5|TRBD2|TRBJ2-1|NA
CASSYGTSNDEQFF
TGTGCCAGCAGTTACGGGACTAGTAACGATGAGCAGTTCTTC
>TRBV27|NA|TRBJ2-2|NA
CASSLLPGGANTGELFF
TGTGCCAGCAGTTTATTACCAGGGGGGGCGAACACCGGGGAGCTGTTTTTT
>TRBV20-1|NA|TRBJ1-1|NA
CSASGAEAFF
TGCAGTGCGTCAGGGGCTGAAGCTTTCTTT
>TRBV28|NA|TRBJ2-6|NA
CASILGGQSGANVLTF
TGTGCCAGCATCCTGGGGGGCCAATCTGGGGCCAACGTCCTGACTTTC
>TRBV28|NA|TRBJ2-7|NA
CASSLRAPTYEQYF
TGTGCCAGCAGTCTCCGGGCCCCTACCTACGAGCAGTACTTC
>TRBV25-1|NA|TRBJ2-5|NA
CASSAGSGRQETQYF
TGTGCCAGCAGTGCCGGATCGGGACGGCAAGAGACCCAGTACTTC
>TRBV7-8|NA|TRBJ1-5|NA
CASSPRGQPQHF
TGTGCCAGCAGCCCCAGAGGTCAGCCCCAGCATTTT
>TRBV5-5|NA|TRBJ2-1|NA
CASSALAEPYNEQFF
TGTGCCAGCAGCGCCCTAGCCGAACCCTACAATGAGCAGTTCTTC
>TRBV2|TRBD1|TRBJ1-1|NA
CASRDRVGDTEAFF
TGTGCCAGCAGAGACAGGGTCGGGGATACTGAAGCTTTCTTT
>TRBV5-1|TRBD1|TRBJ2-1|NA
CASKRQGADNEQFF
TGCGCCAGCAAGAGGCAGGGGGCCGACAATGAGCAGTTCTTC
>TRBV5-6|NA|TRBJ2-7|NA
CASSLVGSSYEQYF
TGTGCCAGCAGCTTGGTGGGCTCGAGCTACGAGCAGTACTTC
>TRBV7-9|TRBD2|TRBJ2-3|once
CASSWASGIVDTQYF
TGTGCCAGCAGCTGGGCTAGCGGGATCGTAGATACGCAGTATTTT
>TRBV28|NA|TRBJ2-1|NA
CASSSPGASSYNEQFF
TGTGCCAGCAGTTCCCCAGGGGCTAGCTCCTACAATGAGCAGTTCTTC
>TRBV5-1|NA|TRBJ2-2|NA
CASSLASSNTGELFF
TGCGCCAGCAGCTTGGCCTCCTCGAACACCGGGGAGCTGTTTTTT
>TRBV30|TRBD2|TRBJ2-3|NA
CAWTGGRGVDTQYF
TGTGCCTGGACAGGCGGGAGGGGAGTAGATACGCAGTATTTT
>TRBV5-4|NA|TRBJ2-5|NA
CASSTGEEGETQYF
TGTGCCAGCAGCACGGGGGAAGAGGGAGAGACCCAGTACTTC
>TRBV14|TRBD1|TRBJ1-6|once
CASSQLDRGNSPLHF
TGTGCCAGCAGCCAACTGGACAGGGGAAATTCACCCCTCCACTTT
>TRBV5-4|TRBD1|TRBJ1-1|once
CASSLAPRQGTEAFF
TGTGCCAGCAGCTTGGCCCCTAGACAGGGCACTGAAGCTTTCTTT
>TRBV6-1|NA|TRBJ1-1|NA
CASSLEGRKNTEAFF
TGTGCCAGCAGTCTCGAAGGCCGCAAGAACACTGAAGCTTTCTTT
>TRBV5-1|TRBD1|TRBJ2-7|NA
CASSSRTGGYEQYF
TGCGCCAGCAGCAGCCGGACAGGGGGCTACGAGCAGTACTTC
>TRBV2|NA|TRBJ1-1|NA
CASKRRNTEAFF
TGTGCCAGCAAGCGCAGGAACACTGAAGCTTTCTTT
>TRBV6-5|TRBD1|TRBJ2-7|NA
CASSTTGGEQYF
TGTGCCAGCAGCACTACAGGGGGGGAGCAGTACTTC
>TRBV5-1|NA|TRBJ1-2|NA
CASSRTGYDYGYTF
TGCGCCAGCAGCAGGACGGGGTACGACTATGGCTACACCTTC
>TRBV4-3|NA|TRBJ2-7|NA
CASSQARDGRAYEQYF
TGCGCCAGCAGCCAAGCCCGGGACGGACGAGCCTACGAGCAGTACTTC
>TRBV30|NA|TRBJ2-7|NA
CAWSGDSYSYEQYF
TGTGCCTGGAGTGGCGACAGCTACTCCTACGAGCAGTACTTC
>TRBV5-1|NA|TRBJ2-2|NA
CASSLISAPNTGELFF
TGCGCCAGCAGCTTGATTAGCGCTCCGAACACCGGGGAGCTGTTTTTT
>TRBV7-2|NA|TRBJ1-5|once
CASSLNNQPQHF
TGTGCCAGCAGCTTGAACAATCAGCCCCAGCATTTT
>TRBV27|NA|TRBJ2-4|NA
CASSFGGSGKNIQYF
TGTGCCAGCAGTTTCGGTGGGTCGGGCAAAAACATTCAGTACTTC
>TRBV9|NA|TRBJ2-3|once
CASSVDLDTQYF
TGTGCCAGCAGCGTAGATCTTGATACGCAGTATTTT
>TRBV5-1|TRBD1|TRBJ1-1|NA
CASSYRTGDGTEAFF
TGCGCCAGCAGCTACCGGACAGGGGACGGAACTGAAGCTTTCTTT
>TRBV27|NA|TRBJ1-5|NA
CASSLEGGSGTAQHF
TGTGCCAGCAGTTTAGAGGGCGGCAGCGGGACGGCCCAGCATTTT
>TRBV28|NA|TRBJ1-5|NA
CASSLRQTYQPQHF
TGTGCCAGCAGTTTACGACAGACTTATCAGCCCCAGCATTTT
>TRBV30|NA|TRBJ2-1|NA
CAWSATLREQFF
TGTGCCTGGAGTGCAACTCTGCGTGAGCAGTTCTTC
>TRBV6-5|NA|TRBJ2-3|NA
CASRLGQRWVDTQYF
TGTGCCAGCAGACTAGGACAGCGCTGGGTAGATACGCAGTATTTT
>TRBV7-3|NA|TRBJ2-2|NA
CASSFRLGSTGELFF
TGTGCCAGCAGCTTCCGGTTGGGCTCCACCGGGGAGCTGTTTTTT
>TRBV7-3|TRBD2|TRBJ2-3|NA
CASSLRAASGRAEADTQYF
TGTGCCAGCAGCCTAAGAGCGGCTAGCGGGAGGGCCGAGGCAGATACGCAGTATTTT